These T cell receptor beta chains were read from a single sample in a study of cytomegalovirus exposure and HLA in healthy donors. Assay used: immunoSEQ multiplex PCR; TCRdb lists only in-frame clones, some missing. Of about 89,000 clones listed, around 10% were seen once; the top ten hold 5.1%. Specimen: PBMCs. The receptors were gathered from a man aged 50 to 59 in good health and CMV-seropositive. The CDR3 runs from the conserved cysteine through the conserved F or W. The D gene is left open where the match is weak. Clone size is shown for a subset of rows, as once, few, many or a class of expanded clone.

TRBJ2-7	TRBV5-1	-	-	CASSSQLSSYEQYF	TGCGCCAGCAGCTCACAGCTGAGCTCCTACGAGCAGTACTTC
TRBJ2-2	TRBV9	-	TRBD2	CASSVPGTSGTANTGELFF	TGTGCCAGCAGCGTACCTGGGACTAGCGGGACCGCGAACACCGGGGAGCTGTTTTTT
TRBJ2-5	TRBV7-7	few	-	CASSLGLGTQETQYF	TGTGCTAGCAGCTTAGGGCTAGGAACGCAAGAGACCCAGTACTTC
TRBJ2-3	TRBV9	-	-	CASSVAELLRADTQYF	TGTGCCAGCAGCGTAGCGGAGCTCCTGCGGGCAGATACGCAGTATTTT
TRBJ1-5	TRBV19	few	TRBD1	CASAQARTGERQPQHF	TGTGCCAGCGCACAAGCCAGGACAGGGGAAAGGCAGCCCCAGCATTTT
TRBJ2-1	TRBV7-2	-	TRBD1	CASRHRDRNNEQFF	TGTGCCAGCAGACACCGGGACAGAAACAATGAGCAGTTCTTC
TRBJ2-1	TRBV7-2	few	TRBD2	CASSSSSGRGNEQFF	TGTGCCAGCAGCTCCTCTAGCGGGAGGGGGAATGAGCAGTTCTTC
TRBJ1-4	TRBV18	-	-	CASSPTGPFLQGDEKLFF	TGTGCCAGCTCGCCTACAGGTCCCTTTCTTCAAGGAGATGAAAAACTGTTTTTT
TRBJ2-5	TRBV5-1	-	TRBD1	CASSFGTGKETQYF	TGCGCCAGCAGCTTCGGGACAGGGAAAGAGACCCAGTACTTC
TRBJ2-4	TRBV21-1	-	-	CASSKWTSGLNLAKNIQYF	TGTGCCAGCAGCAAATGGACTAGCGGGCTCAATCTAGCCAAAAACATTCAGTACTTC
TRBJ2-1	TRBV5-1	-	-	CASSFERSSYNEQFF	TGCGCCAGCAGCTTCGAGAGGAGCTCCTACAATGAGCAGTTCTTC
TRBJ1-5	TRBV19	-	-	CASSIGQGYSQPQHF	TGTGCCAGTAGTATAGGGCAGGGCTATAGTCAGCCCCAGCATTTT
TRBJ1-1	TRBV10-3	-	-	CAISESERASKAFF	TGTGCCATCAGTGAGTCGGAGAGGGCGAGTAAGGCTTTCTTT
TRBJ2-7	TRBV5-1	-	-	CASPRNEQYF	TGCGCCAGCCCGAGGAACGAGCAGTACTTC
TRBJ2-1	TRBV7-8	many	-	CASSRVPGQLYNEQFF	TGTGCCAGCAGCAGGGTTCCGGGACAACTTTACAATGAGCAGTTCTTC
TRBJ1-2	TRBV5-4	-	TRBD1	CASSSTQGAYGYTF	TGTGCCAGCAGCTCGACACAGGGGGCCTATGGCTACACCTTC
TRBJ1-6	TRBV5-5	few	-	CASSLVGTYNSPLHF	TGTGCCAGCAGCTTGGTGGGCACATATAATTCACCCCTCCACTTT
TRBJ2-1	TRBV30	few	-	CAWTKMTRVEQFF	TGTGCCTGGACGAAAATGACTAGGGTTGAGCAGTTCTTC
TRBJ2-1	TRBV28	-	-	CASSWDTNNEQFF	TGTGCCAGCAGCTGGGACACCAATAATGAGCAGTTCTTC
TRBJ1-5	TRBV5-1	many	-	CASSLDGQINQPQHF	TGCGCCAGCAGCTTGGATGGACAGATAAATCAGCCCCAGCATTTT
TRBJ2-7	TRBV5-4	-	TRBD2	CASGRVGYEQYF	TGTGCCAGCGGGAGGGTGGGGTACGAGCAGTACTTC
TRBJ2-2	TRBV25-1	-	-	CASSESHGNTGELFF	TGTGCCAGCAGTGAATCTCACGGTAACACCGGGGAGCTGTTTTTT
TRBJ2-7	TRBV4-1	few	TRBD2	CASSQGPLAGGSYEQYF	TGCGCCAGCAGCCAAGGGCCCCTAGCGGGAGGATCCTACGAGCAGTACTTC
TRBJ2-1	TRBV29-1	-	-	CSHQRFAGNEQFF	TGCAGCCACCAACGTTTCGCGGGGAATGAGCAGTTCTTC
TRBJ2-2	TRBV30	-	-	CAWSVGGGELFF	TGTGCCTGGAGTGTAGGAGGAGGGGAGCTGTTTTTT
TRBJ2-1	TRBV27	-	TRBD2	CASSETLAGARGTVSFF	TGTGCCAGCAGCGAGACACTAGCGGGAGCGAGAGGTACGGTGTCGTTCTTC
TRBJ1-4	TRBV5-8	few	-	CASSLRGYEEKLFF	TGTGCCAGCAGCCTCAGGGGTTACGAGGAAAAACTGTTTTTT
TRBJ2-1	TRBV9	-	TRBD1	CASSGGQVKHNEQFF	TGTGCCAGCAGCGGCGGACAGGTCAAGCACAATGAGCAGTTCTTC
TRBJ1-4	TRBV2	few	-	CASSAGATNEKLFF	TGTGCCAGCAGTGCGGGAGCAACTAATGAAAAACTGTTTTTT
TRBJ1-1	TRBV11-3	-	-	CASSLEGGENTEAFF	TGTGCCAGCAGCTTAGAAGGAGGAGAGAACACTGAAGCTTTCTTT
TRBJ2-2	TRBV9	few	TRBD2	CASSVGTSGFTGELFF	TGTGCCAGCAGCGTTGGGACTAGCGGTTTCACCGGGGAGCTGTTTTTT
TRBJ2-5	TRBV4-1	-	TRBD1	CASSQASTGPQETQYF	TGCGCCAGCAGCCAAGCTTCGACAGGGCCACAAGAGACCCAGTACTTC
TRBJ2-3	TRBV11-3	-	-	CASSRDQTDTQYF	TGTGCCAGCAGCAGAGATCAAACAGATACGCAGTATTTT
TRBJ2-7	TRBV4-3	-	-	CASSQGSSGDEQYF	TGCGCCAGCAGCCAAGGGTCCTCGGGGGACGAGCAGTACTTC
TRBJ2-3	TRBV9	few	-	CASSVVGLGRTDTQYF	TGTGCCAGCAGCGTAGTGGGGCTAGGTCGCACAGATACGCAGTATTTT
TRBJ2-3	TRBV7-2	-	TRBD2	CASSFAGATDTQYF	TGTGCCAGCAGCTTTGCGGGAGCAACAGATACGCAGTATTTT
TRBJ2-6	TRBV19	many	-	CASSIGTAGANVLTF	TGTGCCAGTAGTATAGGGACAGCTGGGGCCAACGTCCTGACTTTC
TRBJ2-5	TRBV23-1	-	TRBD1	CASSQSNDGPPRGQGEETQYF	TGCGCCAGCAGTCAATCGAATGATGGGCCCCCTCGGGGACAGGGGGAAGAGACCCAGTACTTC
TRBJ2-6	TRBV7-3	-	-	CASSLTDGLSGANVLTF	TGTGCCAGCAGCTTAACCGACGGACTCTCTGGGGCCAACGTCCTGACTTTC
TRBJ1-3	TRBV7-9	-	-	CASSPGLISGNTIYF	TGTGCCAGCAGTCCAGGGCTCATCTCTGGAAACACCATATATTTT
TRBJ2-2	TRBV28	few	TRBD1	CASSLSGQGNTGELFF	TGTGCCAGCAGTTTATCGGGACAGGGGAACACCGGGGAGCTGTTTTTT
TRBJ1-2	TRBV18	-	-	CASSRPLEERLHYGYTF	TGTGCCAGCTCACGCCCCCTTGAAGAGAGACTCCACTATGGCTACACCTTC
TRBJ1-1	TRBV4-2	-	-	CASSQDRVESEAFF	TGTGCCAGCAGCCAAGACAGGGTAGAATCTGAAGCTTTCTTT
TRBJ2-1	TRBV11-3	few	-	CASSATSNEQFF	TGTGCCAGCAGCGCTACTAGCAATGAGCAGTTCTTC
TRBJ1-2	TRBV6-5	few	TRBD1	CASSYTRQGLSTF	TGTGCCAGCAGTTACACCCGACAGGGTCTTAGTACCTTC
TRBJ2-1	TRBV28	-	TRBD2	CASSSSWAGAYNEQFF	TGTGCCAGCAGTTCCTCTTGGGCGGGAGCTTACAATGAGCAGTTCTTC
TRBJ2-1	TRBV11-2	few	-	CASSSWGVHSSYNEQFF	TGTGCCAGCAGCTCGTGGGGGGTGCATAGCTCCTACAATGAGCAGTTCTTC
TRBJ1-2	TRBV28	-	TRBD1	CASSPRERGHGYTF	TGTGCCAGCAGTCCTAGGGAAAGGGGGCACGGCTACACCTTC
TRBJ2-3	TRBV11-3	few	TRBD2	CASSLGLAGAGVSDTQYF	TGTGCCAGCAGCTTGGGACTAGCGGGAGCGGGAGTATCAGATACGCAGTATTTT
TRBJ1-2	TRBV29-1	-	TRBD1	CSARTGITYGYTF	TGCAGCGCACGGACAGGAATCACCTATGGCTACACCTTC
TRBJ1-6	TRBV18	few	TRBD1	CASSPNRGNSPLHF	TGTGCCAGCTCACCCAACAGGGGTAATTCACCCCTCCACTTT
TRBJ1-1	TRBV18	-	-	CASSLGGNTEAFF	TGTGCCAGCTCCCTGGGAGGGAACACTGAAGCTTTCTTT
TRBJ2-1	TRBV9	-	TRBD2	CASSVRGLAGVSSYNEQFF	TGTGCCAGCAGCGTTCGGGGACTAGCGGGAGTAAGCTCCTACAATGAGCAGTTCTTC
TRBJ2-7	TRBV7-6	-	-	CASSPLRGGEQYF	TGTGCCAGCAGCCCTTTGAGGGGGGGCGAGCAGTACTTC
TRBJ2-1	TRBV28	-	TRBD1	CASSAGTGNYNEQFF	TGTGCCAGCAGTGCAGGGACAGGGAATTACAATGAGCAGTTCTTC
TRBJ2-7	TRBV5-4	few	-	CASSFSGEYSSEQYF	TGTGCCAGCAGCTTCTCTGGGGAGTATAGCTCCGAGCAGTACTTC
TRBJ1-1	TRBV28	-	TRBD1	CASSLFTGTGWTNTEAFF	TGTGCCAGCTCCCTATTCACCGGGACAGGGTGGACGAACACTGAAGCTTTCTTT
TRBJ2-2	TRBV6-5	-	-	CASTQAVITGELFF	TGTGCCAGCACCCAAGCGGTGATCACCGGGGAGCTGTTTTTT
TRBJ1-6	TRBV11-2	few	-	CASSSPAGGRNSPLHF	TGTGCCAGCAGCTCCCCGGCGGGGGGGCGAAATTCACCCCTCCACTTT